This TCR beta chain stems from a study of a mutant IDH1 vaccine in newly diagnosed glioma. At the level of the study: Previous treatment comprised radiotherapy, temozolomide, or both, mostly both.

Study outcomes and limitations: Changes to the top peripheral T cell clonotypes appeared unrelated to pseudoprogression.

The CDR3 is 14 amino acids. From germline, CDR1 is SGHRS and CDR2 YFSETQ. The V end lost 4 bases, the J end lost 2 bases, and 13 bases lay between the germline ends. About this clone itself: Its antigen is still unknown.

Described time point: baseline, week 1 (first vaccination visit). Treatment given: pre-vaccination baseline after standard-of-care therapy. Each astrocytoma in the donors was new, WHO grade 3 or 4, IDH1-mutant and ATRX-lost. Repertoires were generated with immunoSEQ multiplex PCR, while TCRdb's copy carries only in-frame clones and drops some. The repertoire includes roughly 99,000 clones, roughly 90% of them detected once, and approximately 0.58% sits in the top ten. The clonotype originates from a woman between 45 and 60 years old with glioma. The chain links TRBV5-1 to TRBJ2-7; D remains unclear. The sequences come from PBMCs, collected from a glioma patient treated with radiotherapy, temozolomide or both. The CDR3 reads CASSATTFPYEQYF. The CDR3 DNA reads TGCGCCAGCAGCGCCACGACATTTCCCTACGAGCAGTACTTC.